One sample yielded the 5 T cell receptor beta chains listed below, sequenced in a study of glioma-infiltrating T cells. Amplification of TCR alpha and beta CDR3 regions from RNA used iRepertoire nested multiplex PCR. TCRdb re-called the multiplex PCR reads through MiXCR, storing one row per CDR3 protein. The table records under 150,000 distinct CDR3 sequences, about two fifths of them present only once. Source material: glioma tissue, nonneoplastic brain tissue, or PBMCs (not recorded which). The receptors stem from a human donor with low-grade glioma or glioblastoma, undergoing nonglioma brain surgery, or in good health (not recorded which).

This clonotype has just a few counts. DNA of the CDR3: TGTGCCAGCAGTTACTCGAACCAGAACTATGGCTACACCTTC. Translation: CASSYSNQNYGYTF. This chain joins TRBV6-2 or TRBV6-3 and TRBJ1-2; no definite D call. The CDR3 covers 14 residues. Deletions cut 0 bases from V and 2 bases from J, with 7 bases between. Germline lookup yields CDR1 MNHEY and CDR2 SVGEGT.

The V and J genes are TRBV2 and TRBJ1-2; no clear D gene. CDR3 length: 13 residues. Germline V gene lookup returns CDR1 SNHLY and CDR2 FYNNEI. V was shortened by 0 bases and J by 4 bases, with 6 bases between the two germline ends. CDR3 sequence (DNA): TGTGCCAGCAGTGAAGCTATAAGCTATGGCTACACCTTC. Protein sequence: CASSEAISYGYTF. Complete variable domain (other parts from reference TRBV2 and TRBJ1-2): EPEVTQTPSHQVTQMGQEVILRCVPISNHLYFYWYRQILGQKVEFLVSFYNNEISEKSEIFDDQFSVERPDGSNFTLKIRSTKLEDSAMYFCASSEAISYGYTFGSGTRLTVV.

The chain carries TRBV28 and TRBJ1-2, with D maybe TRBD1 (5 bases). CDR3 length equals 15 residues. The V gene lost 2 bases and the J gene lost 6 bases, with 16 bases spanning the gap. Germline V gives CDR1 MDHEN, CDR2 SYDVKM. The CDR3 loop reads CASSLLRDSRDGYTF. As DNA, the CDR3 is TGTGCCAGCAGTTTACTGCGGGACTCAAGGGATGGCTACACCTTC.

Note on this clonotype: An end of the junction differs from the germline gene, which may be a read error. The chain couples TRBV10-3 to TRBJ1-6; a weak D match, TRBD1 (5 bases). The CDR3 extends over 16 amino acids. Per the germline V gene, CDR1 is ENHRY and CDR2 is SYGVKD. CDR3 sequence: CAISESSPRDNSPIHF. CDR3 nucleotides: TGTGCCATCAGTGAGTCTTCCCCCAGGGATAATTCACCCATCCACTTT.

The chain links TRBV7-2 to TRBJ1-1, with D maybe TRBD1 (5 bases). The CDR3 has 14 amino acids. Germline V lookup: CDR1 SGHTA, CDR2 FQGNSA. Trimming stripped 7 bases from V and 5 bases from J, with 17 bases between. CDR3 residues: CASTPWGFLTEAFF. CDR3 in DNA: TGTGCCAGCACCCCCTGGGGGTTTTTGACTGAAGCTTTCTTT.